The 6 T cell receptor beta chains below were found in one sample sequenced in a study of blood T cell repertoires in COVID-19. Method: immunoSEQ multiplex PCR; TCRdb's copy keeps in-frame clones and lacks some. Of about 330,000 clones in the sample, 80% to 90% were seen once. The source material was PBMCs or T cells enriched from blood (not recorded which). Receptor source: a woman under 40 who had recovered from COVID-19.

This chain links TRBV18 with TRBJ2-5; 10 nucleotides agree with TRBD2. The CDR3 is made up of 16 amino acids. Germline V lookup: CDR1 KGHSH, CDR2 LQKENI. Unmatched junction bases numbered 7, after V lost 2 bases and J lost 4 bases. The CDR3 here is CASSPFPSGGSETQYF. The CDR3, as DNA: TGTGCCAGCTCACCATTTCCTAGCGGGGGATCAGAGACCCAGTACTTC. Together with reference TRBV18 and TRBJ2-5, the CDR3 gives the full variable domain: NAGVMQNPRHLVRRRGQEARLRCSPMKGHSHVYWYRQLPEEGLKFMVYLQKENIIDESGMPKERFSAEFPKEGPSILRIQQVVRGDSAAYFCASSPFPSGGSETQYFGPGTRLLVL.

For the CDR3, the DNA is TGTGCCAGCAGTAGGGTTGGGGCTGACAGGTTGCGTACAGATACGCAGTATTTT. It specifies CASSRVGADRLRTDTQYF. The rearrangement joins TRBV2 to TRBJ2-3; tentatively, D is TRBD1 (6 bases). Deletions cut 5 bases from V and 3 bases from J, with 24 bases between. From germline, CDR1 is SNHLY and CDR2 FYNNEI. The CDR3 consists of 18 residues.

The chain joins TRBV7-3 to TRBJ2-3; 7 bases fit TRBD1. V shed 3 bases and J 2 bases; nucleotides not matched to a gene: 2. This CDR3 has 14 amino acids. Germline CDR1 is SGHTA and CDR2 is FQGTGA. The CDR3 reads CASSFGTVTDTQYF. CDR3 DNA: TGTGCCAGCAGCTTCGGGACAGTCACAGATACGCAGTATTTT.

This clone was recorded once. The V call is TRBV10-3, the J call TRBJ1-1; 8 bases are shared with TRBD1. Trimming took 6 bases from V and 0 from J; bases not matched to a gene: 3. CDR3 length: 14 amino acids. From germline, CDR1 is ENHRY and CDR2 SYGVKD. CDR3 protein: CAIRWDRMNTEAFF. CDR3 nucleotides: TGTGCCATCAGATGGGACAGGATGAACACTGAAGCTTTCTTT.

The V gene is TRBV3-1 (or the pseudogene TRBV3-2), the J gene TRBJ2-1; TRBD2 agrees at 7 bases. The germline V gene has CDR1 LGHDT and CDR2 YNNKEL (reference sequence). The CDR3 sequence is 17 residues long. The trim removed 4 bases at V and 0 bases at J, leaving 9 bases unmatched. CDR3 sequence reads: CASSRIGAGSSYNEQFF. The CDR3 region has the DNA TGTGCCAGCAGCCGGATCGGAGCGGGGAGCTCCTACAATGAGCAGTTCTTC.

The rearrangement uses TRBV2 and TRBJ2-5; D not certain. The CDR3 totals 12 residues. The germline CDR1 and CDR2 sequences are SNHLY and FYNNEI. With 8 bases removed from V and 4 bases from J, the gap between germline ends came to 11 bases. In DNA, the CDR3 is TGTGCCAGCGGCGGCCCAAGAGAGACCCAGTACTTC. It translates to CASGGPRETQYF.